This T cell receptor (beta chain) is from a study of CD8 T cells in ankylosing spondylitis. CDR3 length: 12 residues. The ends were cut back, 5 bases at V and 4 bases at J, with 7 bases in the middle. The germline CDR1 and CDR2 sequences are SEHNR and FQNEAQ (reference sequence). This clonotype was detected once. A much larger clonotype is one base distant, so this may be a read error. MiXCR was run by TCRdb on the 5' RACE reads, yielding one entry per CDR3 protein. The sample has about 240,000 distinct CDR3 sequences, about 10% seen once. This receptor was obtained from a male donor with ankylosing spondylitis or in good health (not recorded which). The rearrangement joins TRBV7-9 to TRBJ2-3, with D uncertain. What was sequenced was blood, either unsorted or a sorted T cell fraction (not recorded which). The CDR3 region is CASSPWADTQYF. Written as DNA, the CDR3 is TGTGCCAGCAGCCCTTGGGCAGATACGCAGTATTTT.